The 21 T cell receptor beta chains in this list originate from one sample, sequenced in a study of CD8 T cells in ankylosing spondylitis. TCRdb re-called the 5' RACE reads with MiXCR, one entry per CDR3 protein. Counted here are about 220,000 distinct CDR3 sequences, 10% occurring once; the ten biggest clones make up 21%. The sample consisted of blood, either unsorted or a sorted T cell fraction (not recorded which). The receptors derive from a male donor with ankylosing spondylitis or in good health (not recorded which).

This clonotype was found many times. This rearrangement joins TRBV7-9 to TRBJ2-7; 11 positions match TRBD2. Per the germline V gene, CDR1 is SEHNR and CDR2 is FQNEAQ (reference sequence). This CDR3 spans 14 amino acids. J gave up 4 bases and V 5 bases, and 4 bases lay outside the gene matches. The DNA of the CDR3 is TGTGCCAGCAGCGAGACTAGCGGGGATTACGAGCAGTACTTC. Residues: CASSETSGDYEQYF.

This clonotype was seen at least ten times. DNA of the CDR3: TGTGCCAGCAGCGCCCAGCAATCCAAACCGGGCCCCTATGGCTACACCTTC. Its protein product is CASSAQQSKPGPYGYTF. V is TRBV9 and J is TRBJ1-2, with D unresolved. Germline-derived CDR1 and CDR2 are SGDLS and YYNGEE. V lost 3 bases, J lost 4 bases, and 22 bases lay in between. The CDR3 is 17 amino acids.

This clonotype showed up just a few times. V gene TRBV6-2 or TRBV6-3 combines with J gene TRBJ1-1; the D gene is possibly TRBD1 (6 bases). The CDR3 is 15 amino acids. V was pared by 8 bases and J by 0 bases, with 16 bases between. CDR1 is MNHEY, CDR2 SVGEGT, per germline. As DNA, the CDR3 is TGTGCCAGCTTAGGCCGGGACAACCTGAACACTGAAGCTTTCTTT. This sequence encodes CASLGRDNLNTEAFF.

This clonotype occurred many times. The rearrangement joins TRBV6-5 to TRBJ2-4; D is unclear. The germline V gene encodes CDR1 MNHEY and CDR2 SVGAGI. V lost 7 bases to trimming and J lost 15 bases, with 16 bases between them. The length of the CDR3 is 11 residues. The CDR3 sequence is CASTNGAWTYF. The CDR3 nucleotides are TGTGCCAGCACTAATGGAGCGTGGACGTACTTC.

In its sample, this clonotype was seen many times. This chain links TRBV20-1 with TRBJ1-6, with 8 bases matching TRBD1. Germline lookup yields CDR1 DFQATT and CDR2 SNEGSKA (reference sequence). The CDR3 spans 16 residues. Germline trimming cut 2 bases from V and 7 bases from J; bases unmatched to any gene: 10. The CDR3 loop reads CSARSQGAVKNSPLHF. For the CDR3, the DNA is TGCAGTGCTAGATCCCAGGGGGCGGTTAAAAATTCACCCCTCCACTTT.

The chain uses TRBV5-1 and TRBJ1-5; 8 bases line up with TRBD1. Germline V gene lookup returns CDR1 SGHRS and CDR2 YFSETQ. CDR3 size: 15 residues. After removal of 4 bases from V and 5 bases from J, the junction contained 8 bases not matched to a gene. CDR3 in DNA: TGCGCCAGCAGCATGACAGGGGAGAGGGATCAGCCCCAGCATTTT. As protein: CASSMTGERDQPQHF.

This clonotype was detected only a few times. The chain links TRBV5-1 to TRBJ2-7; D perhaps matches TRBD2 (5 bases). The germline CDR1 and CDR2 sequences are SGHRS and YFSETQ. This CDR3 contains 16 residues. The V end lost 3 bases, the J end lost 2 bases, and 18 bases lay between the germline ends. CDR3 nucleotides: TGCGCCAGCAGCTCGAGGGTGAGCCAGAAAGCCTACGAGCAGTACTTC. Its translation is CASSSRVSQKAYEQYF. Full variable domain (missing parts from reference TRBV5-1 and TRBJ2-7): KAGVTQTPRYLIKTRGQQVTLSCSPISGHRSVSWYQQTPGQGLQFLFEYFSETQRNKGNFPGRFSGRQFSNSRSEMNVSTLELGDSALYLCASSSRVSQKAYEQYFGPGTRLTVT.

In this sample, this clonotype turned up many times. Its ends do not fully match the called genes, so a read error is possible. The rearrangement links TRBV7-9 to TRBJ1-1, with D possibly being TRBD1 (5 bases). Germline V gives CDR1 SEHNR, CDR2 FQNEAQ (reference sequence). The CDR3 has 16 amino acids. The CDR3 is CASSLAGPRDNTEAFF. The CDR3 bases are TGTGCCAGCAGCCTAGCCGGGCCCAGGGACAACACTGAAGCTTTCTTT.

This clonotype was seen ten or more times. The chain is built from TRBV6-5 and TRBJ2-7; 7 bases fit TRBD1. Germline CDR1 reads MNHEY; CDR2 reads SVGAGI. The CDR3 has 14 amino acids. J gave up 3 bases and V 4 bases, and 6 bases lay outside the gene matches. The CDR3 nucleotides are TGTGCCAGCAGTTCCCCCGGGACAGACTACGAGCAGTACTTC. This sequence encodes CASSSPGTDYEQYF.

This chain links TRBV28 with TRBJ2-7; no clear D. CDR3 length: 12 residues. V lost 4 bases to trimming and J lost 12 bases, with 16 bases between them. Germline V gene lookup returns CDR1 MDHEN and CDR2 SYDVKM. The CDR3 nucleotides read TGTGCCAGCAGTTCGCGGACGGGCGAAGGGTACTTC. Amino acids: CASSSRTGEGYF.

On this clonotype itself: This sequence may be a read error, since a much larger clone differs from it by one base. V is TRBV29-1 and J is TRBJ2-7; the D gene is possibly TRBD1 (5 bases). The CDR3 has 15 amino acids. Germline V CDR1 and CDR2: SQVTM, ANQGSEA. In DNA, the CDR3 is TGCAGCGTTGAAGTGGGGCAGGGTTTGATGAACGAGCAGGACTTC. It encodes CSVEVGQGLMNEQDF.

This clonotype occurred many times. The chain recombines TRBV20-1 with TRBJ2-7; 9 bases fit TRBD2. J was trimmed by 4 bases and V by 0 bases; bases with no gene match: 7. Per germline, CDR1 DFQATT and CDR2 SNEGSKA (reference sequence). This CDR3 has 15 residues. CDR3 region: CSARDRRGGSYEQYF. The DNA for the CDR3 is TGCAGTGCTAGAGATCGGCGGGGGGGCTCGTACGAGCAGTACTTC.

A remark on this clonotype: This may be a read error, as it is one base from a much larger clone. This sequence joins TRBV7-9 and TRBJ1-2; D may be TRBD1 (6 bases). The CDR3 runs to 11 residues. Germline assignment: CDR1 SEHNR and CDR2 FQNEAQ (reference sequence). DNA for the CDR3: TGTGCCAGCTGCTTAGGGGTCAACAGGGTCTTC. Translation: CASCLGVNRVF.

This chain uses TRBV21-1 with TRBJ1-2; the table assigns TRBD1, which was not confirmed against the DNA. TRBV21-1 is described as a pseudogene. The CDR3 is made up of 11 amino acids. CDR3 in DNA: TGTGCCAACACCTGGGGGGATGGCGACACCTTC. It specifies CANTWGDGDTF.

This clonotype was counted a few times. The chain links TRBV5-1 to TRBJ2-1; 7 bases are shared with TRBD1. The germline CDR1 and CDR2 sequences are SGHRS and YFSETQ. The CDR3 loop spans 14 amino acids. V lost 0 bases to trimming and J lost 8 bases; unmatched junction nucleotides: 5. The CDR3 DNA follows: TGCGCCAGCAGCTTGGAGGGGGCCGGGGATGAGCAGTTCTTC. This gives the protein CASSLEGAGDEQFF.

This clonotype was observed at least ten times. The V call is TRBV5-1, the J call TRBJ2-6, with a tentative D call TRBD1 (6 bases). The CDR3 sequence is 17 residues long. Looked up from germline, CDR1 is SGHRS and CDR2 is YFSETQ. V was trimmed by 3 bases and J by 0 bases, leaving 13 bases between them. CDR3 coding DNA: TGCGCCAGCAGCTGGGGACATCCAAGCTCTGGGGCCAACGTCCTGACTTTC. Translated: CASSWGHPSSGANVLTF.

This clonotype was counted at least ten times. The V call is TRBV6-1, the J call TRBJ1-2; maybe TRBD1 (5 bases). This CDR3 is built from 15 residues. With 4 bases removed from V and 4 bases from J, the gap between germline ends came to 16 bases. Germline CDR1 and CDR2: MNHNS and SASEGT. In DNA, the CDR3 is TGTGCCAGCAGTGGGGCGGGACGGATGTCCTATGGCTACACCTTC. Its protein product is CASSGAGRMSYGYTF.

The sample holds many counts of this clonotype. This chain uses TRBV9 with TRBJ2-5; D tentatively fits TRBD1 or TRBD2 (5 bases each). CDR1 SGDLS and CDR2 YYNGEE come from the germline V gene. V dropped 3 bases and J dropped 2 bases, with 11 bases sitting between them. CDR3 length equals 14 residues. Here the CDR3 DNA reads TGTGCCAGCAGCGCCGGGACCTTACAAGAGACCCAGTACTTC. This encodes CASSAGTLQETQYF.

In DNA, the CDR3 is TGTGCCAGTGGGGCGGGGGGTGACCCCTACGAGCAGTACTTC. It specifies CASGAGGDPYEQYF. The chain links TRBV19 to TRBJ2-7, with TRBD2 matching 8 bases. The CDR3 has 14 residues. Germline assignment: CDR1 LNHDA and CDR2 SQIVND (reference sequence). Germline trimming cut 8 bases from V and 2 bases from J; bases unmatched to any gene: 8.

Ten or more counts support this clonotype. The rearrangement joins TRBV20-1 to TRBJ2-7, with a tentative D call TRBD2 (5 bases). This CDR3 is built from 13 residues. Trimming left V 4 bases short and J 0 bases short, with 10 bases between. Germline V CDR1 and CDR2: DFQATT, SNEGSKA (reference sequence). The DNA for the CDR3 is TGCAGTGCTAAAAAGCGGAGCTCCTACGAGCAGTACTTC. Protein product: CSAKKRSSYEQYF.

This clonotype was seen at least ten times. The chain is built from TRBV20-1 and TRBJ2-3, with TRBD2 matching over 11 bases. The V gene end was trimmed by 6 bases and the J gene end by 5 bases; junction bases not matched to a gene: 10. Germline lookup yields CDR1 DFQATT and CDR2 SNEGSKA (reference sequence). The CDR3 extends over 15 amino acids. The CDR3 region is CSAYQLAGAGDTQYF. In DNA, the CDR3 is TGCAGTGCATACCAACTAGCGGGGGCCGGAGATACGCAGTATTTT.